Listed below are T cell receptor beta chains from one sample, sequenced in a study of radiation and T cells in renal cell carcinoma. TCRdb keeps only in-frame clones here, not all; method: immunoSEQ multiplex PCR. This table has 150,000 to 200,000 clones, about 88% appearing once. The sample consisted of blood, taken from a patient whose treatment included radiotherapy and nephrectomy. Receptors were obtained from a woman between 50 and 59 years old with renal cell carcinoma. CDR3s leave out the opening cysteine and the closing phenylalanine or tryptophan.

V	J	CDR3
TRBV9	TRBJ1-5	ASSVSLGQPQH
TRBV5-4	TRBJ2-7	ASSLGGEVRGQY
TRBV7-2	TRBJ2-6	ASSPQPTGSGANVLT
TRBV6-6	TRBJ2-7	ASSLTTGLSAYEQY
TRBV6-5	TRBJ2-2	ASSTTGWGTGELF
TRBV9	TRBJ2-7	ASSVGGGATYEQY
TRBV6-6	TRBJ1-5	ASSYSTSGSGQPQH
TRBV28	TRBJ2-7	ASRKSGGASYEQY
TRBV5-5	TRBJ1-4	ASSFGNEKLF
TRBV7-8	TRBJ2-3	ASSLGTINTDTQY
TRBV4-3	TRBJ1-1	ASSHDSKNTEAF
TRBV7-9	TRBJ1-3	ASSFESSGNTIY
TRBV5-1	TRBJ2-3	ASSLDRSTDTQY
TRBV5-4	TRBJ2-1	ASSPRTSGSSYNEQF
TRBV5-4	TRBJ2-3	ASSLGLAGSTDTQY
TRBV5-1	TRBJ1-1	ASSFTGPNTEAF
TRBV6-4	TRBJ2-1	ASSDTGGRNEQF
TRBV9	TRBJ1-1	ASSVASTGVGNTEAF
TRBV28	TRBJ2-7	ASSFGRRTYEQY
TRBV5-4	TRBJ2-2	ASSYDTPSAHTGELF
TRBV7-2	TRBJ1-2	ASSLLRNNYGYT
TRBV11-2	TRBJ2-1	ASSLAPGSYNEQF